The 28 T cell receptor beta chains below all came from one sample that was sequenced in a study of shared clonotypes between healthy human individuals. The repertoire was sequenced with immunoSEQ multiplex PCR; TCRdb's copy has only in-frame clones and lacks some. The sample holds some 2,000,000 clones, around 95% seen once. Sequenced sample: naive CD4+ T cells sorted from blood. The subset here: CD45RA+ positively selected. The receptor set was obtained from a man aged 18 to 29 in good health.

The chain is built from TRBV7-2 and TRBJ1-3, with D maybe TRBD1 (6 bases). This CDR3 is 15 amino acids long. Trimming stripped 5 bases from V and 0 bases from J, with 11 bases between. The germline gives CDR1 SGHTA, CDR2 FQGNSA. CDR3 sequence reads: CASSTGHPSGNTIYF. CDR3 DNA: TGTGCCAGCAGCACGGGACACCCCTCTGGAAACACCATATATTTT.

Here the CDR3 DNA reads TGTGCCATCAGTGAGGGACTAGCGGGAGGAGGGGCCGGGGAGCTGTTTTTT. As protein: CAISEGLAGGGAGELFF. V gene TRBV10-3 combines with J gene TRBJ2-2; TRBD2 agrees at 14 bases. The CDR3 sequence is 17 residues long. V was pared by 2 bases and J by 6 bases, with 5 bases of the junction left unmatched. The V gene's germline CDR1 is ENHRY and CDR2 SYGVKD.

V gene TRBV2 combines with J gene TRBJ2-2; no clear D. Trimming took 1 base from V and 7 from J, leaving 13 bases between them. CDR1 and CDR2 from the germline V gene are SNHLY and FYNNEI. CDR3 size: 15 residues. CDR3 DNA sequence: TGTGCCAGCAGTGAAGTGACATCCCGGGTCGGGGAGCTGTTTTTT. It yields the protein CASSEVTSRVGELFF.

The rearrangement links TRBV4-1 to TRBJ2-2; possibly TRBD1 for D (6 bases). The V end was cut by 1 base, the J end by 5 bases, with 14 bases between. The CDR3 is 16 residues long. The V gene's germline CDR1 is MGHRA and CDR2 YSYEKL. The DNA for the CDR3 is TGCGCCAGCAGCCAAGTGGGTTTAGGGGGTACCGGGGAGCTGTTTTTT. Translation: CASSQVGLGGTGELFF.

The V call is TRBV27, the J call TRBJ2-6, with 9 nucleotides matching TRBD1. The CDR3 sequence is 17 residues long. V trimming: 4 bases; J trimming: 4 bases; junction bases outside the gene matches: 8. Germline-derived CDR1 and CDR2 are MNHEY and SMNVEV (reference sequence). CDR3 coding DNA: TGTGCCAGCAGTTCCCAACAGGGGGCAGGGGGGGCCAACGTCCTGACTTTC. This translates into CASSSQQGAGGANVLTF.

J is TRBJ2-1 and V is TRBV19, with 7 bases matching TRBD1. This CDR3 region has 16 residues. V gave up 2 bases and J gave up 1 base; unmatched junction bases: 5. Germline CDR1 is LNHDA and CDR2 is SQIVND (reference sequence). The DNA of the CDR3 is TGTGCCAGTAGTATATCATCCAGGGGGTCCTACAATGAGCAGTTCTTC. Encoded protein: CASSISSRGSYNEQFF. Variable domain in full (rest from reference TRBV19 and TRBJ2-1): DGGITQSPKYLFRKEGQNVTLSCEQNLNHDAMYWYRQDPGQGLRLIYYSQIVNDFQKGDIAEGYSVSREKKESFPLTVTSAQKNPTAFYLCASSISSRGSYNEQFFGPGTRLTVL.

The rearrangement joins TRBV6-5 to TRBJ2-3; the match to TRBD2 covers 7 bases. The CDR3 is made up of 15 amino acids. V gave up 6 bases and J gave up 1 base; unmatched junction bases: 7. Germline V CDR1 and CDR2: MNHEY, SVGAGI. Written as DNA, the CDR3 is TGTGCCAGCAGCCGTGCGGGAGCGGGCACAGATACGCAGTATTTT. Translating it yields CASSRAGAGTDTQYF.

The chain carries TRBV7-8 and TRBJ2-3; 7 bases match TRBD2. This CDR3 contains 17 residues. Trimming at V came to 0 bases and at J to 2 bases, leaving 8 bases not matched to a gene. CDR1 and CDR2 (germline): SGHVS, FQNEAQ. In DNA form, the CDR3 reads TGTGCCAGCAGCTTAGCGCGGCGGACTAGTCCCACAGATACGCAGTATTTT. Translated, it gives CASSLARRTSPTDTQYF. Full variable domain (rest looked up from reference TRBV7-8 and TRBJ2-3): GAGVSQSPRYKVAKRGQDVALRCDPISGHVSLFWYQQALGQGPEFLTYFQNEAQLDKSGLPSDRFFAERPEGSVSTLKIQRTQQEDSAVYLCASSLARRTSPTDTQYFGPGTRLTVL.

The J gene is TRBJ1-1, the V gene TRBV6-5, with D uncertain. The length of the CDR3 is 12 residues. CDR1 and CDR2 (germline): MNHEY, SVGAGI. V lost 1 base and J lost 7, with 7 bases in between. CDR3 sequence reads: CASSYLDGEAFF. In DNA, the CDR3 is TGTGCCAGCAGTTACTTAGACGGTGAAGCTTTCTTT.

The chain employs TRBV5-4 and TRBJ2-1, with D perhaps TRBD1 (6 bases). Germline-derived CDR1 and CDR2 are SGHNT and YYREEE (reference sequence). The length of the CDR3 is 17 residues. V was trimmed by 4 bases and J by 3 bases, leaving 20 bases between them. The CDR3 reads CASSPPRTDRIYNEQFF. Here the CDR3 DNA reads TGTGCCAGCAGCCCCCCACGGACGGACAGAATCTACAATGAGCAGTTCTTC.

This clone was recorded only once. The gene calls are TRBV10-3 and TRBJ2-7; 10 positions match TRBD1. Trimming removed 5 bases from V and 8 bases from J; junction bases left unmatched: 9. There are 14 residues in the CDR3. The germline V gene encodes CDR1 ENHRY and CDR2 SYGVKD. This CDR3 reads CAISPGQGNEKQYF. CDR3 nucleotides: TGTGCCATCAGTCCGGGACAGGGGAATGAGAAGCAGTACTTC.

The gene calls are TRBV29-1 and TRBJ2-1; 8 positions match TRBD2. Germline V gene sequence: CDR1 SQVTM, CDR2 ANQGSEA. V gave up 6 bases and J gave up 6 bases; unmatched junction bases: 13. CDR3 length equals 15 residues. CDR3 coding DNA: TGCAGCGTCGCCCTTAGGATAGCGGGGAGCAATGAGCAGTTCTTC. Translation gives CSVALRIAGSNEQFF.

The chain has TRBV2 and TRBJ2-1; 9 bases are shared with TRBD1. CDR1 is SNHLY and CDR2 is FYNNEI in the germline V gene. Losses at the gene ends were 9 bases for V and 7 bases for J; bases not matched to a gene: 16. This CDR3 has 16 residues. CDR3 sequence reads: CASSLPGDRVINEQFF. DNA of the CDR3: TGTGCCAGTTCTCTGCCTGGGGACAGGGTAATTAATGAGCAGTTCTTC.

The V gene is TRBV6-4, the J gene TRBJ1-2; 8 nucleotides match TRBD1. J lost 3 bases, V lost 5 bases, and 11 bases had no gene match. Germline CDR1 is MRHNA and CDR2 is SNTAGT. The CDR3 is 16 residues long. CDR3 nucleotide sequence: TGTGCCAGCAGTTCGGGACAGGTGGACAAAGACTATGGCTACACCTTC. This translates into CASSSGQVDKDYGYTF.

Regarding this clone: Mismatch with germline at one junction end may stem from a read error. This chain links TRBV7-7 with TRBJ2-5; TRBD1 agrees at 8 bases. Germline CDR1 SSHAT, CDR2 FNYEAQ (reference sequence). The CDR3 length is 15 residues. The CDR3 spells CASSLEGQGVKTQYF. CDR3 DNA sequence: TGTGCTAGCAGCTTAGAAGGACAGGGTGTGAAGACCCAGTACTTC. Combining the CDR3 with reference TRBV7-7 and TRBJ2-5 gives the whole variable domain GAGVSQSPRYKVTKRGQDVTLRCDPISSHATLYWYQQALGQGPEFLTYFNYEAQPDKSGLPSDRFSAERPEGSISTLTIQRTEQRDSAMYRCASSLEGQGVKTQYFGPGTRLLVL.

The V gene is TRBV5-1, the J gene TRBJ2-1; tentative D call: TRBD2 (6 bases). V lost 6 bases and J 4 bases, leaving 14 bases between the germline ends. There are 14 residues in the CDR3. In germline, CDR1 is SGHRS, CDR2 YFSETQ. CDR3 region: CASNEGGRYNEQFF. The CDR3 DNA reads TGCGCCAGCAACGAGGGAGGCCGGTACAATGAGCAGTTCTTC.

The rearrangement joins TRBV6-5 to TRBJ2-7; TRBD2 matches 8 bases. Unmatched junction bases numbered 8, after V lost 5 bases and J lost 5 bases. This CDR3 spans 14 amino acids. Per the germline V gene, CDR1 is MNHEY and CDR2 is SVGAGI. The CDR3 DNA sequence: TGTGCCAGCAGTCGGGGGGGCCCTCGGAACGAGCAGTACTTC. This translates into CASSRGGPRNEQYF.

The rearrangement links TRBV6-1 to TRBJ1-1, with D perhaps matching TRBD1 (5 bases). Trimming removed 6 bases from V and 1 base from J, with 15 bases in between. The CDR3 runs 15 residues. The germline V gene encodes CDR1 MNHNS and CDR2 SASEGT. CDR3 protein: CASRLGIGANTEAFF. The CDR3 DNA sequence: TGTGCCAGCAGACTGGGTATCGGGGCGAACACTGAAGCTTTCTTT.

This clone was detected only once. The DNA for the CDR3 is TGTGCCAGCACCATAGGGATAGCGAGCACAGATACGCAGTATTTT. It specifies CASTIGIASTDTQYF. V is TRBV7-2 and J is TRBJ2-3; D might be TRBD2 (5 bases). V was cut by 7 bases and J by 0 bases, with 14 bases left in between. This CDR3 region has 15 residues. From germline, CDR1 is SGHTA and CDR2 FQGNSA.

The chain links TRBV6-1 to TRBJ2-2, with 10 bases matching TRBD2. J gave up 7 bases and V 4 bases, and 9 bases lay outside the gene matches. This CDR3 has 16 residues. From germline, CDR1 is MNHNS and CDR2 SASEGT. In DNA, the CDR3 is TGTGCCAGCAGTGCTGCTTCGGGACTAGCGTTCGGGGAGCTGTTTTTT. This encodes CASSAASGLAFGELFF.

V is TRBV11-2 and J is TRBJ2-7; 11 bases are a match to TRBD2. The CDR3 covers 15 residues. J was trimmed by 4 bases and V by 4 bases; bases with no gene match: 6. Germline V gene data show CDR1 as SGHAT and CDR2 as FQNNGV. CDR3 coding DNA: TGTGCCAGCAGCTCTCTAGCGGGGGGCGGGTACGAGCAGTACTTC. Its protein product is CASSSLAGGGYEQYF.

The chain recombines TRBV28 with TRBJ2-7; TRBD1 matches at 12 bases. Per germline, CDR1 MDHEN and CDR2 SYDVKM. V trimming: 6 bases; J trimming: 5 bases; junction bases outside the gene matches: 11. The CDR3 has 16 amino acids. The CDR3 region has the DNA TGTGCCAGCAGCCTGGTATTCGGGACAGGGGGCCACGAGCAGTACTTC. Translation: CASSLVFGTGGHEQYF.

This chain connects TRBV10-3 to TRBJ1-2; unclear D gene. The V end lost 4 bases, the J end lost 5 bases, and 8 bases lay between the germline ends. This CDR3 comprises 12 residues. Germline V gene data show CDR1 as ENHRY and CDR2 as SYGVKD. CDR3 sequence reads: CAISGLLYGYTF. In DNA, the CDR3 is TGTGCCATCAGTGGACTGCTGTATGGCTACACCTTC.

This chain joins TRBV6-6 and TRBJ2-3; D not certain. CDR1 and CDR2 from the germline V gene are MNHNY and SVGAGI (reference sequence). The length of the CDR3 is 11 residues. Trimming pared 7 bases from V and 6 bases from J, leaving 8 bases between. CDR3 loop: CASKEDDTQYF. Here the CDR3 DNA reads TGTGCCAGCAAGGAAGATGATACGCAGTATTTT.

Written as DNA, the CDR3 is TGTGCCAGCAGCGCCCGTGGCAGCGCCTACAATGAGCAGTTCTTC. Translated, it gives CASSARGSAYNEQFF. V usage is TRBV11-3 and J usage is TRBJ2-1; D remains unclear. This CDR3 has 15 residues. Germline CDR1 and CDR2: SGHNT and YENEEA. The V and J ends lost 5 bases and 2 bases respectively, with 13 bases between them.

This chain connects TRBV20-1 to TRBJ1-1; tentatively, D is TRBD1 (5 bases). Trimming removed 3 bases at V and 8 bases at J, with 10 bases between. Germline CDR1 DFQATT, CDR2 SNEGSKA (reference sequence). The CDR3 extends over 11 amino acids. The chain's CDR3 is CSARRQIEAFF. In DNA form, the CDR3 reads TGCAGTGCTAGGCGACAGATCGAAGCTTTCTTT.

The chain joins TRBV6-4 to TRBJ2-3; no firm D call. Germline V gene lookup returns CDR1 MRHNA and CDR2 SNTAGT. CDR3 length equals 15 residues. Trimming removed 0 bases from V and 3 bases from J, with 10 bases in between. The CDR3 region has the DNA TGTGCCAGCAGTGACTCTCCGGCGGATACAGATACGCAGTATTTT. Protein: CASSDSPADTDTQYF.

The V call is TRBV7-9, the J call TRBJ2-3; D uncertain. CDR3 length: 14 amino acids. Germline CDR1 is SEHNR and CDR2 is FQNEAQ (reference sequence). V lost 5 bases and J 2 bases, leaving 11 bases between the germline ends. As DNA, the CDR3 is TGTGCCAGCAGCCGACCCTTCCCCACAGATACGCAGTATTTT. It specifies CASSRPFPTDTQYF.